The subject of this entry is one T cell receptor (beta chain). This entry belongs to a study of technical replicates of blood from a handful of donors. Germline V gene data show CDR1 as GTSNPN and CDR2 as SVGIG (reference sequence). The CDR3 spans 13 residues. V gave up 3 bases and J gave up 3 bases; unmatched junction bases: 4. Assay used: immunoSEQ multiplex PCR; TCRdb lists only in-frame clones, some missing. The data contain 79,000 or so clones, over 75% of them seen just once; the ten biggest clones take up around 0.24%. Sequencing used T cells isolated from PBMCs. This sequence joins TRBV30 and TRBJ1-1; 7 nucleotides align to TRBD1. This TCR was sampled from a human donor in good health. The CDR3 DNA reads TGTGCCTGGAGCACAGACAGGGACACTGAAGCTTTCTTT. Translation gives CAWSTDRDTEAFF.